This TCR beta chain was captured by sequencing in a study of shared clonotypes between healthy human individuals. The data were produced by immunoSEQ multiplex PCR, yet TCRdb's version contains in-frame clones alone and is incomplete. The sample records about 1.5 million clones, approximately 98% being singletons. Naive CD4+ cells were CD45RA-selected; the remaining cells were memory. General study findings and limits: Among the subsets, naive ones generally showed larger estimated richness than memory ones.

Worth noting for this clone: What it binds is not known.

Sequencing was carried out using naive CD4+ T cells sorted from blood. Indicated subset: CD45RA+ positively selected. This receptor was taken from a man aged 25-45 years in good health.

The CDR3 DNA is TGTGCCAGTGACAGGGGATACAATGAGCAGTTCTTC. Amino acid sequence: CASDRGYNEQFF. The chain joins TRBV7-9 to TRBJ2-1, with TRBD1 matching 8 bases. The V and J ends lost 9 bases and 4 bases, in that order; junction bases with no gene match: 2. Germline V lookup: CDR1 SEHNR, CDR2 FQNEAQ (reference sequence). The CDR3 covers 12 residues.